The source of this TCR beta chain is a study of blood T cell repertoires in COVID-19. Study-level information: Collection of acute and convalescent COVID-19 samples took place in the United States, Italy and Spain. Sample material is recorded as cDNA or gDNA derived from T cells, B-cell-depleted T cells, or PBMCs.

As processed by the authors: Amplification of reference gene primers provided the estimated nucleated cell counts. The protocol was immunoSEQ multiplex PCR, while the TCRdb copy is restricted to in-frame clones and leaves out a portion. The V and J calls and clone size come from that table; D and trimming were worked out from the DNA. The data contain 200,000 or so clones, roughly 87% of them singletons. This CDR3 is 13 amino acids long. V gave up 4 bases and J gave up 6 bases, with 10 bases separating them. In germline, CDR1 is LNHDA, CDR2 SQIVND (reference sequence). The material sequenced was peripheral blood. The rearrangement uses TRBV19 and TRBJ1-5; D not certain. This receptor was obtained from a woman aged 40 to 50 with acute or convalescent COVID-19. The DNA for the CDR3 is TGTGCCAGTAGTAACGGGGTAAGTCAGCCCCAGCATTTT. This sequence encodes CASSNGVSQPQHF.